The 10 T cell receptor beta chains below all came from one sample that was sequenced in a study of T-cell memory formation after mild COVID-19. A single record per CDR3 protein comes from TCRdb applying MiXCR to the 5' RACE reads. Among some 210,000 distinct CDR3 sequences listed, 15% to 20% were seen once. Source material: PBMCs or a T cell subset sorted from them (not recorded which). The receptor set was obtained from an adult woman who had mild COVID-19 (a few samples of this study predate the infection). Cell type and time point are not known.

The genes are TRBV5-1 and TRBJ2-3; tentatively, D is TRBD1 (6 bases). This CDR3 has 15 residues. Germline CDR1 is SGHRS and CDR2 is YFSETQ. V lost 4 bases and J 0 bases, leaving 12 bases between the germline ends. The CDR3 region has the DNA TGCGCCAGCAGCCCTCAGGGGTATAGCACAGATACGCAGTATTTT. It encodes CASSPQGYSTDTQYF.

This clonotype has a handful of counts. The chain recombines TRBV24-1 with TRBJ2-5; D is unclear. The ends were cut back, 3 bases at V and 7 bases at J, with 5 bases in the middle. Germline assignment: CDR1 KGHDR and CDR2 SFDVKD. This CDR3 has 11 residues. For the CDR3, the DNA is TGTGCCACCAGTGATACCGGGACCCAGTACTTC. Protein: CATSDTGTQYF.

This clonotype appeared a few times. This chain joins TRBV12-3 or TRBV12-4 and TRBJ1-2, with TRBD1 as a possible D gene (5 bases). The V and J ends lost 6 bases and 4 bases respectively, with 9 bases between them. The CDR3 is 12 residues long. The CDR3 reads CASRKDSYGYTF. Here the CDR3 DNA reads TGTGCCAGCAGGAAAGACAGCTATGGCTACACCTTC.

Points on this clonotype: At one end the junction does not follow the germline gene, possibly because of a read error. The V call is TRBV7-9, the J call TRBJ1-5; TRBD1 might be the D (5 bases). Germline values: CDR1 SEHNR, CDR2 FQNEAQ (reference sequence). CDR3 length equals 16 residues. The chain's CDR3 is CASSSRGFEGHQTQHF. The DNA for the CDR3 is TGTGCCAGCAGCTCTAGGGGCTTTGAAGGACATCAGACCCAGCATTTT.

Here the CDR3 DNA reads TGTGCCAGCAGTTTTCGCCAGGAAGAGACCCAGTACTTC. Translation gives CASSFRQEETQYF. The chain couples TRBV27 to TRBJ2-5; no reliable D call. The V gene lost 3 bases and the J gene lost 3 bases, with 8 bases spanning the gap. CDR3 length: 13 residues. Germline values: CDR1 MNHEY, CDR2 SMNVEV (reference sequence).

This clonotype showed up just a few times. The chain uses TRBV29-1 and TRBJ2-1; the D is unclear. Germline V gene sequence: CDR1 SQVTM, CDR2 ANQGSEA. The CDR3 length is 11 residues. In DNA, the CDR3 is TGCATGTCTGGTGGGTACAATGAGCAGTTCTTC. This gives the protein CMSGGYNEQFF.

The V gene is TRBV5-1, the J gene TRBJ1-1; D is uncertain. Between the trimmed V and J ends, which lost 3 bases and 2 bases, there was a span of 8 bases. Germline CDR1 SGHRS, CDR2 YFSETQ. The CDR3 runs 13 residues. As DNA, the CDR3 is TGCGCCAGCAGCTCGGAGCTCAACACTGAAGCTTTCTTT. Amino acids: CASSSELNTEAFF.

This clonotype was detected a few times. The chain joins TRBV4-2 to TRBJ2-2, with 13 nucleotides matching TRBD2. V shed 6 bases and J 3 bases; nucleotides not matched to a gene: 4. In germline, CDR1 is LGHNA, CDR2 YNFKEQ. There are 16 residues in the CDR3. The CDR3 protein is CASRHTSGRDTGELFF. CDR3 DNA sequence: TGTGCCAGCAGGCACACTAGCGGGAGGGACACCGGGGAGCTGTTTTTT.

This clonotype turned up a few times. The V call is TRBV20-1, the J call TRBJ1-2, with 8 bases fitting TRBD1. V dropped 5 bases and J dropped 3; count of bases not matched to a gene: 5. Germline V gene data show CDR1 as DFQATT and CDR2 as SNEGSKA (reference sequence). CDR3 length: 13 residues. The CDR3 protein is CSAYDRGDYGYTF. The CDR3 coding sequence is TGCAGTGCTTACGACAGGGGCGACTATGGCTACACCTTC.

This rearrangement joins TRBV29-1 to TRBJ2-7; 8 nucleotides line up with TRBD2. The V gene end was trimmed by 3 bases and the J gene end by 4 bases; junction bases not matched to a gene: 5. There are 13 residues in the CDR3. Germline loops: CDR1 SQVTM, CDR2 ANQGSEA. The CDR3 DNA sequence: TGCAGCGTTGACAGGGGACTAGGGTACGAGCAGTACTTC. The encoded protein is CSVDRGLGYEQYF.